The rows below give T cell receptor beta chains drawn from one sample of a study of cytomegalovirus exposure and HLA in healthy donors. Only in-frame clones appear in the TCRdb table, and some are missing; sequencing was by immunoSEQ multiplex PCR. Of 60,000 or so clones in the sample, over 75% are singletons; the top ten hold around 2.2%. Specimen: PBMCs. These receptors originate from a woman in her thirties in good health and CMV-seronegative. CDR3s include the opening cysteine and the closing phenylalanine or tryptophan. A D gene is named only where the DNA matches it firmly. Some rows mark clone size as missing; the rest say once, few, many or name a class of expanded clone.

d_gene	abundance	v_gene	j_gene	CDR3nt	CDR3aa
.	few	TRBV6-4	TRBJ1-1	TGTGCCAGCAGTGACTTAGGGGTGGGGAACACTGAAGCTTTCTTT	CASSDLGVGNTEAFF
TRBD1	once	TRBV6-5	TRBJ1-2	TGTGCCAGCAGGCGGGACAGTACTAACTATGGCTACACCTTC	CASRRDSTNYGYTF
.	.	TRBV15	TRBJ1-1	TGTGCCACCAGCAGAGGTACCGGGGGGGTCACTGAAGCTTTCTTT	CATSRGTGGVTEAFF
TRBD2	.	TRBV7-9	TRBJ2-1	TGTGCCAGCAGGGGACTAGCGGGAGGAAATGAGCAGTTCTTC	CASRGLAGGNEQFF
TRBD1	.	TRBV10-3	TRBJ1-2	TGTGCCATCAGTGAGATAGGACAGGGCACTAACTATGGCTACACCTTC	CAISEIGQGTNYGYTF
TRBD1	.	TRBV29-1	TRBJ2-2	TGCAGCATATCAAACCGGGACAGGGGGCTCACCGGGGAGCTGTTTTTT	CSISNRDRGLTGELFF
.	.	TRBV9	TRBJ2-2	TGTGCCAGCAGCTACAACAGGGATGCGAACACCGGGGAGCTGTTTTTT	CASSYNRDANTGELFF
.	.	TRBV29-1	TRBJ2-7	TGCAGCGTTGAGATCTCAGGGCAGAGCTCCTACGAGCAGTACTTC	CSVEISGQSSYEQYF
.	.	TRBV9	TRBJ2-7	TGTGCCAGCAGCGGCGGCGGGGGCGCCTCCCACGAGCAGTACTTC	CASSGGGGASHEQYF
TRBD1	.	TRBV5-1	TRBJ2-7	TGCGCCAGCAGCGTGGGACAGGACACCTACGAGCAGTACTTC	CASSVGQDTYEQYF
TRBD1	.	TRBV2	TRBJ1-2	TGTGCCGGTACTACAGGGGTAGTTAATGGCTACACCTTC	CAGTTGVVNGYTF
.	once	TRBV11-2	TRBJ1-2	TGTGCCAGCAGCTTAGTAGTCCAGGCCGGGAAGGGTGGCTACACCTTC	CASSLVVQAGKGGYTF
.	.	TRBV9	TRBJ1-2	TGTGCCAGCAGCGGTACAGCTTATGGCTACACCTTC	CASSGTAYGYTF
.	.	TRBV7-6	TRBJ1-4	TGTGCCAGCAGCCGTGACGGCAGGAATGAAAAACTGTTTTTT	CASSRDGRNEKLFF
.	.	TRBV7-6	TRBJ2-5	TGTGCCAGCAGCTTAGTGGGCAAAGAGACCCAGTACTTC	CASSLVGKETQYF
TRBD2	.	TRBV7-8	TRBJ2-7	TGTGCCAGCAGCCAAGAAGGGCGCGGGACTAGCGGGAGATTCGAGCAGTACTTC	CASSQEGRGTSGRFEQYF
.	.	TRBV5-4	TRBJ2-5	TGTGCCAGCAGTACCGGGTCCCAAGAGACCCAGTACTTC	CASSTGSQETQYF
TRBD1	.	TRBV7-9	TRBJ1-5	TGTGCCAGCAGCTTAGGAATGGGGGTACAGGGGGAAAGCAATCAGCCCCAGCATTTT	CASSLGMGVQGESNQPQHF
TRBD1	.	TRBV6-6	TRBJ1-5	TGTGCCAGCAGTGATACCCGGGACAGGGCCCAGCATTTT	CASSDTRDRAQHF
.	.	TRBV28	TRBJ2-3	TGTGCCAGCAGTCTCACAGATACGCAGTATTTT	CASSLTDTQYF
.	.	TRBV10-3	TRBJ2-2	TGTGCCAGTGCCACAGGGAACACCGGGGAGCTGTTTTTT	CASATGNTGELFF
TRBD1	.	TRBV6-1	TRBJ1-2	TGTGCCAGCAGTGACACAGGGGGCGCTACCTATGGCTACACCTTC	CASSDTGGATYGYTF
TRBD1	medium-sized	TRBV5-6	TRBJ1-2	TGTGCCAGCAGCGGGACAGGGGCCGACTATGGCTACACCTTC	CASSGTGADYGYTF
.	.	TRBV11-2	TRBJ1-1	TGTGCCAGCAGCTTAATTCTGCTGGCGGGCACTGAAGCTTTCTTT	CASSLILLAGTEAFF
.	.	TRBV19	TRBJ2-7	TGTGCCAGTAGTACGCCGAGGACCCAGGGTTACGAGCAGTACTTC	CASSTPRTQGYEQYF
.	.	TRBV30	TRBJ2-1	TGTGCCTGGAGTTTAGCCTACACCTATGAGCAGTTCTTC	CAWSLAYTYEQFF
.	.	TRBV5-8	TRBJ1-2	TGTGCCAGCAGCCTTGTGATAGCCGTTAACTATGGCTACACCTTC	CASSLVIAVNYGYTF
.	.	TRBV10-1	TRBJ1-1	TGCGCCGGCCCGAGGGAGGAACGGGTGAACACTGAAGCTTTCTTT	CAGPREERVNTEAFF
.	.	TRBV7-9	TRBJ1-2	TGTGCCAGCAGCGCCGGGACATATCGACCTGGCTACACCTTC	CASSAGTYRPGYTF
TRBD1	.	TRBV28	TRBJ1-5	TGTGCCAGCAGCTTTTTATACTCCGGGACAGGGGATCAGCCCCAGCATTTT	CASSFLYSGTGDQPQHF
TRBD2	.	TRBV7-8	TRBJ2-1	TGTGCCAGCAGCTTAGCAGCGGGAGGGCCCCTTGAGCAGTTCTTC	CASSLAAGGPLEQFF
TRBD1	.	TRBV6-6	TRBJ2-7	TGTGCCAGCAGTTCTTGGGACAGGGGGTCTGGCGAGCAGTACTTC	CASSSWDRGSGEQYF
.	.	TRBV7-2	TRBJ1-5	TGTGCCAGCAGCTTAATTGGGGGGACCGGTAGCAATCAGCCCCAGCATTTT	CASSLIGGTGSNQPQHF
TRBD2	few	TRBV7-8	TRBJ2-3	TGTGCCAGCAGCTTAGCGCGGGGACTAGTGGCAGATACGCAGTATTTT	CASSLARGLVADTQYF
.	once	TRBV5-1	TRBJ2-3	TGCGCCAGCAGCTTTGAACAGAACACAGATACGCAGTATTTT	CASSFEQNTDTQYF
TRBD2	.	TRBV6-5	TRBJ2-7	TGTGCCAGCAGTTACCAGGGAGGGAAAGGCTACGAGCAGTACTTC	CASSYQGGKGYEQYF
.	.	TRBV29-1	TRBJ2-3	TGCAGCGTGAGTAGACTCCTCACAGATACGCAGTATTTT	CSVSRLLTDTQYF
.	.	TRBV15	TRBJ1-5	TGTGCCACCAGCAGAGCTTCGGTCAGGGGGCCCCAGCATTTT	CATSRASVRGPQHF
.	.	TRBV7-3	TRBJ2-1	TGTGCCAGCAGCTTAATCGTGTCCTCCTCCTACAATGAGCAGTTCTTC	CASSLIVSSSYNEQFF
TRBD2	.	TRBV10-2	TRBJ2-1	TGCGCCAGCAGGGGGACTAGCGGAACAAGCTCCTACAATGAGCAGTTCTTC	CASRGTSGTSSYNEQFF
TRBD1	.	TRBV7-8	TRBJ2-6	TGTGCCAGCAGCCCGAGACAGGGTTATCGGTCTGGGGCCAACGTCCTGACTTTC	CASSPRQGYRSGANVLTF
.	.	TRBV6-5	TRBJ2-7	TGTGCCAGCAGGGAGGGACAGACCTTCTACGAGCAGTACTTC	CASREGQTFYEQYF
TRBD2	.	TRBV27	TRBJ2-1	TGTGCCAGCAGTTTAATACCGGGAGGGTATTACAATGAGCAGTTCTTC	CASSLIPGGYYNEQFF
.	once	TRBV7-9	TRBJ1-3	TGTGCCAGCAGCTTAGCCCTGGGAGACACCATATATTTT	CASSLALGDTIYF
.	few	TRBV18	TRBJ2-5	TGTGCCAGCTCACCACCCAACAGCCAAGAGACCCAGTACTTC	CASSPPNSQETQYF
TRBD2	.	TRBV5-1	TRBJ2-2	TGCGCCAGCAGCCGGACTAGTTCAAGCACCGGGGAGCTGTTTTTT	CASSRTSSSTGELFF
TRBD1	.	TRBV7-9	TRBJ1-1	TGTGCCAGCGGGGAGACAGGGGGCCCTCAGCTTGAAGCTTTCTTT	CASGETGGPQLEAFF
TRBD2	.	TRBV7-9	TRBJ2-2	TGTGCCAGCAGCTTGGGACTAGCGGGAGGGAACACCGGGGAGCTGTTTTTT	CASSLGLAGGNTGELFF
.	once	TRBV29-1	TRBJ1-5	TGCAGCGTTGAGGCCCGACCGGGGGGGCCCCAGCATTTT	CSVEARPGGPQHF
.	medium-sized	TRBV9	TRBJ2-1	TGTGCCAGCAGCGTAGTTGGGGGGAACAATGAGCAGTTCTTC	CASSVVGGNNEQFF
.	.	TRBV30	TRBJ1-2	TGTGCCTGTAAACGGGGTGGGGGGGGCTACACCTTC	CACKRGGGGYTF
.	.	TRBV10-2	TRBJ2-2	TGCGCCAGCAGTGAGTTTCAGGGGTCCTGGGAGCTGTTTTTT	CASSEFQGSWELFF
.	.	TRBV27	TRBJ2-6	TGTGCCAGCAGTTTAAAAACAGTGATAGACTCTGGGGCCAACGTCCTGACTTTC	CASSLKTVIDSGANVLTF